These 28 T cell receptor beta chains share one sample of origin, sequenced in a study of T cells after yellow fever vaccination. TCRdb recomputed calls from the 5' RACE reads with MiXCR, one row per CDR3 protein. The table has almost 600,000 distinct CDR3 sequences, about 13% seen once. This specimen was PBMCs, taken on the day of the yellow fever booster vaccination. These receptors were collected from a young man who received the YFV17D yellow fever vaccine.

J is TRBJ2-1 and V is TRBV4-3, with D possibly matching TRBD1 (7 bases). The V gene lost 1 base and the J gene lost 8 bases, with 18 bases spanning the gap. From germline, CDR1 is LGHNA and CDR2 YSLEER. The CDR3 is 16 amino acids. The CDR3, as DNA: TGCGCCAGCAGCCAAGCTAGTTTCAGGGGGGTGGATGAGCAGTTCTTC. It yields the protein CASSQASFRGVDEQFF.

The V and J genes are TRBV25-1 and TRBJ2-2, with D perhaps TRBD1 (6 bases). This CDR3 comprises 14 residues. Trimming took off 3 bases at V and 5 bases at J, with 10 bases between the two ends. Germline lookup yields CDR1 MGHDK and CDR2 SYGVNS. The CDR3 region has the DNA TGTGCCAGCAGTGACTCAGGACAGACCGGGGAGCTGTTTTTT. Protein: CASSDSGQTGELFF.

This clonotype showed up just a few times. J is TRBJ2-7 and V is TRBV25-1; D not resolved. The germline gives CDR1 MGHDK, CDR2 SYGVNS. Between the trimmed V and J ends, which lost 3 bases and 0 bases, there was a span of 9 bases. The CDR3 length is 14 residues. The CDR3 sequence is CASSERPPSYEQYF. The CDR3, as DNA: TGTGCCAGCAGTGAGAGGCCCCCCTCCTACGAGCAGTACTTC.

The V gene is TRBV4-1, the J gene TRBJ2-4, with no clear D. Trimming pared 0 bases from V and 0 bases from J, leaving 9 bases between. Germline V gives CDR1 MGHRA, CDR2 YSYEKL. The CDR3 has 16 residues. The CDR3 bases are TGCGCCAGCAGCCAAGATCCTGCGCGAGCCAAAAACATTCAGTACTTC. This translates into CASSQDPARAKNIQYF.

This clonotype was counted a few times. This chain links TRBV27 with TRBJ1-6, with D perhaps matching TRBD1 (6 bases). Germline V gene sequence: CDR1 MNHEY, CDR2 SMNVEV (reference sequence). The CDR3 consists of 15 residues. Trimming took 3 bases from V and 2 from J, leaving 8 bases between them. CDR3 protein: CASSFQGTYNSPLHF. DNA of the CDR3: TGTGCCAGCAGTTTTCAGGGGACCTATAATTCACCCCTCCACTTT.

This clonotype was recorded a few times. The chain has TRBV20-1 and TRBJ2-1; 9 bases match TRBD1. The CDR3 totals 11 residues. Germline V gene lookup returns CDR1 DFQATT and CDR2 SNEGSKA (reference sequence). The ends lost 6 bases at V and 8 bases at J; junction bases unmatched: 2. CDR3 bases: TGCAGTGCGACAGGGGGGTATGAGCAGTTCTTC. Its translation is CSATGGYEQFF.

This clonotype was observed a few times. The V call is TRBV5-1, the J call TRBJ2-3, with D perhaps matching TRBD1 or TRBD2 (6 bases each). The CDR3 extends over 15 amino acids. V lost 3 bases to trimming and J lost 6 bases, with 17 bases between them. Looked up from germline, CDR1 is SGHRS and CDR2 is YFSETQ. CDR3 residues: CASSWATGGGDTQYF. CDR3 bases: TGCGCCAGCAGCTGGGCGACAGGAGGGGGGGATACGCAGTATTTT.

This clonotype was seen ten or more times. The chain carries TRBV7-8 and TRBJ2-1, with TRBD2 matching over 8 bases. Per the germline V gene, CDR1 is SGHVS and CDR2 is FQNEAQ. CDR3 length: 13 amino acids. V gave up 4 bases and J gave up 7 bases; unmatched junction bases: 3. DNA for the CDR3: TGTGCCAGCAGCTCAGAGCGGGGGAATGAGCAGTTCTTC. It is translated as CASSSERGNEQFF.

The genes are TRBV5-4 and TRBJ2-7, with 8 bases lining up with TRBD1. CDR1 SGHNT and CDR2 YYREEE come from the germline V gene (reference sequence). The CDR3 is made up of 16 amino acids. V shed 0 bases, J shed 6 bases, and the junction held 11 bases outside the gene matches. CDR3 DNA: TGTGCCAGCAGCTTGGAGTCAGGGGGCGAACTCGGCGAGCAGTACTTC. The encoded protein is CASSLESGGELGEQYF.

The chain employs TRBV7-2 and TRBJ2-1, with TRBD2 matching over 12 bases. Looked up from germline, CDR1 is SGHTA and CDR2 is FQGNSA. Trimming took 4 bases from V and 10 from J; bases not matched to a gene: 8. The CDR3 has 15 residues. The CDR3 reads CASSWRTSGKREQFF. In DNA, the CDR3 is TGTGCCAGCAGCTGGCGGACTAGCGGGAAGCGGGAGCAGTTCTTC.

The chain is built from TRBV28 and TRBJ2-1; D tentatively fits TRBD1 or TRBD2 (6 bases each). Germline V gives CDR1 MDHEN, CDR2 SYDVKM. The CDR3 has 15 residues. V lost 7 bases and J lost 2, with 15 bases in between. The CDR3 DNA reads as TGTGCCAGCATGGAAGAGGGGGGAACCTACAATGAGCAGTTCTTC. Its translation is CASMEEGGTYNEQFF.

V gene TRBV20-1 combines with J gene TRBJ2-7; 9 bases are shared with TRBD2. This CDR3 spans 15 amino acids. V dropped 1 base and J dropped 5; count of bases not matched to a gene: 9. Germline lookup yields CDR1 DFQATT and CDR2 SNEGSKA (reference sequence). Here the CDR3 reads CSARARASGTHEQYF. CDR3 nucleotide sequence: TGCAGTGCTAGAGCCAGGGCTAGCGGGACTCACGAGCAGTACTTC.

The gene calls are TRBV5-5 and TRBJ1-3; D gene uncertain. Trimming left V 0 bases short and J 0 bases short, with 13 bases between. CDR1 and CDR2 from the germline V gene are SGHKS and YYEKEE (reference sequence). CDR3 length: 17 residues. The CDR3 loop is CASSLAGIKSSGNTIYF. For the CDR3, the DNA is TGTGCCAGCAGCTTGGCCGGTATTAAGAGCTCTGGAAACACCATATATTTT.

This clonotype came up a few times. CDR3 protein: CASSLEGSEQYF. The DNA for the CDR3 is TGTGCCAGCAGCTTGGAAGGAAGCGAGCAGTACTTC. This rearrangement joins TRBV5-5 to TRBJ2-7, with D hard to call. The V end was cut by 0 bases, the J end by 6 bases, with 7 bases between. This CDR3 contains 12 residues. Per the germline V gene, CDR1 is SGHKS and CDR2 is YYEKEE (reference sequence).

There are many counts of this clonotype. V is TRBV7-9 and J is TRBJ1-1; D is ambiguous. Looked up from germline, CDR1 is SEHNR and CDR2 is FQNEAQ (reference sequence). The germline V and J ends were trimmed by 2 bases and 4 bases, with 8 bases remaining between them. The CDR3 length is 13 residues. This CDR3 reads CASSLFRGTEAFF. CDR3 nucleotide sequence: TGTGCCAGCAGCTTATTCCGTGGCACTGAAGCTTTCTTT.

The V call is TRBV20-1, the J call TRBJ1-6; D may be TRBD1 (5 bases). Germline assignment: CDR1 DFQATT and CDR2 SNEGSKA (reference sequence). The CDR3 has 15 residues. Trimming took 5 bases from V and 7 from J, leaving 18 bases between them. CDR3 in amino acids: CSALPPTGSNSPLHF. CDR3 in DNA: TGCAGTGCTCTTCCACCAACAGGAAGCAATTCACCCCTCCACTTT.

This clonotype was found once. The gene calls are TRBV7-2 and TRBJ2-1; the D gene is possibly TRBD2 (5 bases). V lost 2 bases and J 6 bases, leaving 11 bases between the germline ends. Germline CDR1 and CDR2: SGHTA and FQGNSA. The CDR3 consists of 14 residues. CDR3 residues: CASSLFGSFNEQFF. The DNA of the CDR3 is TGTGCCAGCAGCTTATTTGGGAGTTTCAATGAGCAGTTCTTC.

This clonotype came up a few times. The rearrangement uses TRBV5-1 and TRBJ2-7; no firm D call. Germline-derived CDR1 and CDR2 are SGHRS and YFSETQ. The ends were cut back, 10 bases at V and 1 base at J, with 18 bases in the middle. This CDR3 region has 14 residues. For the CDR3, the DNA is TGCGCCTCCAAGGGCGCCTCTCAGTCCTACGAGCAGTACTTC. Its translation is CASKGASQSYEQYF.

This clonotype was detected many times. CDR3 sequence reads: CASSDGQRIYNEQFF. CDR3 in DNA: TGTGCCAGCAGTGACGGTCAGCGGATCTACAATGAGCAGTTCTTC. The J gene is TRBJ2-1, the V gene TRBV7-8, with D possibly TRBD2 on 5 matching bases. Trimming shortened V by 6 bases and J by 3 bases, and 15 bases separated the two germline ends. The CDR3 has 15 amino acids. CDR1 and CDR2 from the germline V gene are SGHVS and FQNEAQ.

This chain uses TRBV18 with TRBJ2-7; D gene unclear. This CDR3 is 16 amino acids long. The germline V and J ends were trimmed by 1 base and 0 bases, with 13 bases remaining between them. The V gene's germline CDR1 is KGHSH and CDR2 LQKENI. CDR3 DNA: TGTGCCAGCTCACCACTAAGTCCCCTGGACTCCTACGAGCAGTACTTC. This gives the protein CASSPLSPLDSYEQYF.

This clonotype was counted only a few times. The rearrangement uses TRBV11-2 and TRBJ2-5, with D maybe TRBD1 (6 bases). Germline CDR1 is SGHAT and CDR2 is FQNNGV. The CDR3 sequence is 14 residues long. Between the trimmed V and J ends, which lost 5 bases and 4 bases, there was a span of 14 bases. In DNA, the CDR3 is TGTGCCAGCAGCCTGGAAAGAGGGGGAGAGACCCAGTACTTC. It translates to CASSLERGGETQYF.

V is TRBV3-1 and J is TRBJ2-1; 12 bases are a match to TRBD1. This CDR3 is built from 13 residues. The V gene's germline CDR1 is LGHDT and CDR2 YNNKEL (reference sequence). Losses at the gene ends were 3 bases for V and 15 bases for J; bases not matched to a gene: 6. DNA of the CDR3: TGTGCCAGCAGCCAGGGACAGGGGGCTCCTCCGTTCTTC. Translated, it gives CASSQGQGAPPFF.

The chain carries TRBV27 and TRBJ2-7; D is perhaps TRBD1 or TRBD2 (5 bases each). CDR1 is MNHEY, CDR2 SMNVEV, per germline (reference sequence). The CDR3 runs 16 residues. Between the trimmed V and J ends, which lost 10 bases and 2 bases, there was a span of 24 bases. The CDR3 protein is CATRDAGDGLTYEQYF. The CDR3 DNA reads as TGTGCCACCCGGGACGCTGGGGACGGATTAACCTACGAGCAGTACTTC.

This sequence joins TRBV28 and TRBJ2-1; no clear D. Germline loops: CDR1 MDHEN, CDR2 SYDVKM. This CDR3 region has 15 residues. Trimming cost V 6 bases and J 1 base, with 13 bases left between them. The CDR3 coding sequence is TGTGCCAGCAGGTCTACTCCTTTTTCCTACAATGAGCAGTTCTTC. Protein sequence: CASRSTPFSYNEQFF. The whole variable domain, filled in from reference TRBV28 and TRBJ2-1, reads DVKVTQSSRYLVKRTGEKVFLECVQDMDHENMFWYRQDPGLGLRLIYFSYDVKMKEKGDIPEGYSVSREKKERFSLILESASTNQTSMYLCASRSTPFSYNEQFFGPGTRLTVL.

This clonotype has just a few counts. V gene TRBV20-1 combines with J gene TRBJ2-7, with D unresolved. Per the germline V gene, CDR1 is DFQATT and CDR2 is SNEGSKA (reference sequence). V shed 4 bases and J shed 4 bases, with 11 bases lying between them. The CDR3 runs 12 residues. The CDR3 bases are TGCAGTGCTAAGGAAACGGTTTACGAGCAGTACTTC. It is translated as CSAKETVYEQYF.

This clonotype was detected only a few times. This chain uses TRBV11-2 with TRBJ2-1, with D perhaps matching TRBD1 (7 bases). The CDR3 runs 16 residues. Trimming pared 5 bases from V and 6 bases from J, leaving 20 bases between. CDR1 and CDR2 (germline): SGHAT, FQNNGV. This chain's CDR3 is CASSPTRGTDLNEQFF. The CDR3 DNA sequence: TGTGCCAGCAGCCCGACACGGGGGACAGATCTCAATGAGCAGTTCTTC.

This clonotype has ten or more counts. As DNA, the CDR3 is TGTGCCAGCAGCCCCGGGACTAGCGAAGAGACCCAGTACTTC. Its translation: CASSPGTSEETQYF. J is TRBJ2-5 and V is TRBV3-1, with TRBD2 matching over 10 bases. The trim removed 4 bases at V and 3 bases at J, leaving 2 bases unmatched. The CDR3 covers 14 residues. Germline lookup yields CDR1 LGHDT and CDR2 YNNKEL (reference sequence).

This clonotype was detected only a few times. The rearrangement joins TRBV20-1 to TRBJ2-7, with TRBD2 matching 10 bases. V dropped 3 bases and J dropped 12; count of bases not matched to a gene: 8. The germline gives CDR1 DFQATT, CDR2 SNEGSKA (reference sequence). This CDR3 region has 12 residues. CDR3 sequence reads: CSASPSGRLPYF. The DNA for the CDR3 is TGCAGTGCTAGTCCTAGCGGGAGATTGCCGTACTTC.